The sequence of this T cell receptor (beta chain) was determined in a study of long-term antiretroviral therapy in people with HIV. The V gene end was trimmed by 5 bases and the J gene end by 1 base; junction bases not matched to a gene: 11. CDR1 is SQVTM and CDR2 is ANQGSEA in the germline V gene. CDR3 length: 15 residues. Survey-level resolution applied to immunoSEQ assay v3.0. Data came from immunoSEQ multiplex PCR; TCRdb stores just in-frame clones and leaves some out. The sample comprises around 9,500 clones, approximately 80% of which are singletons, and approximately 15% rests with the top ten. Treatment for all HIV-infected participants took place in the United States.

This receptor was identified in a man aged 30-40 years with HIV. The input for sequencing was unsorted PBMCs, taken 0.4 years before starting antiretroviral therapy. This chain connects TRBV29-1 to TRBJ2-7; TRBD1 matches at 7 bases. The CDR3 reads CSVFLMGQPSYEQYF. In nucleotides, the CDR3 is TGCAGCGTTTTTCTCATGGGACAGCCGTCCTACGAGCAGTACTTC.